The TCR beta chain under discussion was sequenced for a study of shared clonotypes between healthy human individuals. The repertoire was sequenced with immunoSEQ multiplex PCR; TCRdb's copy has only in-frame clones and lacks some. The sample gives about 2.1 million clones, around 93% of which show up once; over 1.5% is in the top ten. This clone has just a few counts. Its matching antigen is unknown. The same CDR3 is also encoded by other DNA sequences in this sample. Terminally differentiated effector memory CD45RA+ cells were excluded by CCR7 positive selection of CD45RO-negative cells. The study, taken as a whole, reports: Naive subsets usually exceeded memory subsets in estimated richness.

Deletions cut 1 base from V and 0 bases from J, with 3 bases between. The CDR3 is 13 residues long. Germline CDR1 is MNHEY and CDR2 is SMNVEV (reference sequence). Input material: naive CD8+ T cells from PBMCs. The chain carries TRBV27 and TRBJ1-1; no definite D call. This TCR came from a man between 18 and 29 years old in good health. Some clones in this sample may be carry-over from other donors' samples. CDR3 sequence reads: CASSLFLNTEAFF. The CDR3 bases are TGTGCCAGCAGTTTATTCCTGAACACTGAAGCTTTCTTT.